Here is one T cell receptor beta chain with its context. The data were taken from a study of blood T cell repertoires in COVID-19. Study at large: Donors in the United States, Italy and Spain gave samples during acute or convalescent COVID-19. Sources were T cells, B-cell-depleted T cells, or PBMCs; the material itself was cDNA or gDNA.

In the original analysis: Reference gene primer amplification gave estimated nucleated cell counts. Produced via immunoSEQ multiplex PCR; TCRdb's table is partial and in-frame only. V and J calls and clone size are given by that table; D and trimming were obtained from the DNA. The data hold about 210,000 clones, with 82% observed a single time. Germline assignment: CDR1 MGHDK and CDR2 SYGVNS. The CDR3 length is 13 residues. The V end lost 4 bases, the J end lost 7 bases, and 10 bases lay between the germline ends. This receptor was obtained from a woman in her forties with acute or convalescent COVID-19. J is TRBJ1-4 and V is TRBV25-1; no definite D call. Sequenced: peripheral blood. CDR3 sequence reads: CASSGLGSEKLFF. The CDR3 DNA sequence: TGTGCCAGCAGTGGGCTAGGGAGTGAAAAACTGTTTTTT.